The present entry profiles one T cell receptor (beta chain) with its context. Germline loops: CDR1 MNHNS, CDR2 SASEGT. The CDR3 is made up of 15 amino acids. Trimming stripped 2 bases from V and 8 bases from J, with 13 bases between. These data belong to a study of blood T cell repertoires in COVID-19. Overall study: COVID-19 samples from acute and convalescent phases originated in the United States, Italy and Spain.

In the authors' methods: Nucleated cell counts were estimated from reference gene primer amplification. The assay was immunoSEQ multiplex PCR, and TCRdb's table has in-frame clones only and misses some. Clone size and V and J calls were adopted from that table, with D and trimming inferred from the DNA. The sample comprises about 210,000 clones, 70% to 90% of which are singletons, and roughly 7.6% rests with the top ten. The receptor was derived from a woman in her forties or fifties with active or convalescent COVID-19. The V gene is TRBV6-1, the J gene TRBJ1-6, with D possibly matching TRBD1 (5 bases). Sequenced input: peripheral blood. The DNA of the CDR3 is TGTGCCAGCAGTGAAATATCAGGGTCCTATTCACCCCTCCACTTT. Residues: CASSEISGSYSPLHF.